The 21 T cell receptor beta chains given below trace back to one sample, sequenced in a study of blood T cell repertoires in COVID-19. The assay was immunoSEQ multiplex PCR, and TCRdb's table has in-frame clones only and misses some. The table lists about 210,000 clones, 70% to 85% of them singletons. Sequenced: peripheral blood. These receptors were collected from a woman older than 75 with COVID-19, enrolled during active disease.

The rearrangement uses TRBV19 and TRBJ2-7; TRBD1 is a possible D gene (6 bases). Germline V lookup: CDR1 LNHDA, CDR2 SQIVND (reference sequence). The CDR3 runs to 16 residues. The V end lost 3 bases, the J end lost 2 bases, and 17 bases lay between the germline ends. The CDR3 sequence is CASSMRGSGVTYEQYF. The CDR3 region has the DNA TGTGCCAGTAGTATGAGGGGGAGCGGAGTAACCTACGAGCAGTACTTC.

This clone showed up just once. V usage is TRBV16 and J usage is TRBJ1-2; D call uncertain. CDR1 and CDR2 (germline): KGHSY, FQNENV. The CDR3 totals 12 residues. V was cut by 3 bases and J by 6 bases, with 8 bases left in between. CDR3 sequence: CASSHVTNGYTF. CDR3 sequence (DNA): TGTGCCAGCAGCCATGTGACTAATGGCTACACCTTC.

CDR3 sequence reads: CASSQESTENEQFF. DNA for the CDR3: TGTGCCAGCAGCCAAGAGAGCACCGAGAATGAGCAGTTCTTC. The chain uses TRBV3-1 (or the pseudogene TRBV3-2) and TRBJ2-1; unclear D gene. Germline CDR1 reads LGHDT; CDR2 reads YNNKEL (reference sequence). The V and J ends lost 0 bases and 7 bases respectively, with 10 bases between them. This CDR3 has 14 residues.

V gene TRBV9 combines with J gene TRBJ1-2; 7 nucleotides line up with TRBD1. The CDR3 covers 16 residues. In germline, CDR1 is SGDLS, CDR2 YYNGEE. The V and J ends lost 0 bases and 1 base, in that order; junction bases with no gene match: 6. The CDR3 bases are TGTGCCAGCAGCGTAGCCGCGGGACAGAGTAACTATGGCTACACCTTC. It yields the protein CASSVAAGQSNYGYTF. The full variable domain, rest sourced from reference TRBV9 and TRBJ1-2, is DSGVTQTPKHLITATGQRVTLRCSPRSGDLSVYWYQQSLDQGLQFLIQYYNGEERAKGNILERFSAQQFPDLHSELNLSSLELGDSALYFCASSVAAGQSNYGYTFGSGTRLTVV.

This chain uses TRBV5-8 with TRBJ2-7; D might be TRBD1 (5 bases). Germline CDR1 is SGHTS and CDR2 is YDEGEE. The CDR3 length is 17 residues. The V end lost 1 base, the J end lost 4 bases, and 21 bases lay between the germline ends. CDR3 in DNA: TGTGCCAGCAGCTTGACTTTAAGTTCCGAAAGACAGTACGAGCAGTACTTC. It specifies CASSLTLSSERQYEQYF. Supplemented by reference TRBV5-8 and TRBJ2-7, the full variable domain reads EAGVTQSPTHLIKTRGQQATLRCSPISGHTSVYWYQQALGLGLQFLLWYDEGEERNRGNFPPRFSGRQFPNYSSELNVNALELEDSALYLCASSLTLSSERQYEQYFGPGTRLTVT.

This clone was counted a single time. V gene TRBV5-1 combines with J gene TRBJ2-7; D perhaps matches TRBD2 (6 bases). Germline V gene lookup returns CDR1 SGHRS and CDR2 YFSETQ. Deletions cut 2 bases from V and 0 bases from J, with 15 bases between. The CDR3 sequence is 16 residues long. The CDR3: CASSFPGRHNSYEQYF. CDR3 DNA sequence: TGCGCCAGCAGCTTCCCGGGGAGGCACAACTCCTACGAGCAGTACTTC.

The chain is built from TRBV5-1 and TRBJ1-1; TRBD1 matches 9 bases. CDR1 and CDR2 (germline): SGHRS, YFSETQ. This CDR3 has 16 residues. After removal of 1 base from V and 5 bases from J, the junction contained 9 bases not matched to a gene. This CDR3 is CASSLTQGQGNTEAFF. The DNA for the CDR3 is TGCGCCAGCAGCTTGACCCAGGGACAGGGAAATACTGAAGCTTTCTTT. The full variable domain, in which reference TRBV5-1 and TRBJ1-1 provide the parts outside the CDR3, is KAGVTQTPRYLIKTRGQQVTLSCSPISGHRSVSWYQQTPGQGLQFLFEYFSETQRNKGNFPGRFSGRQFSNSRSEMNVSTLELGDSALYLCASSLTQGQGNTEAFFGQGTRLTVV.

This chain joins TRBV11-2 and TRBJ1-4, with D tentatively TRBD1 (5 bases). The CDR3 consists of 15 residues. Trimming left V 1 base short and J 8 bases short, with 14 bases between. Per germline, CDR1 SGHAT and CDR2 FQNNGV. The DNA of the CDR3 is TGTGCCAGCAGCTTAGGAACTCGGGGGTACGAAAAACTGTTTTTT. Translating gives CASSLGTRGYEKLFF.

The chain carries TRBV6-5 and TRBJ1-1; no clear D. Looked up from germline, CDR1 is MNHEY and CDR2 is SVGAGI. Deletions cut 4 bases from V and 1 base from J, with 7 bases between. This CDR3 region has 13 residues. Here the CDR3 reads CASSFGPNTEAFF. The CDR3 DNA is TGTGCCAGCAGTTTTGGCCCGAACACTGAAGCTTTCTTT.

V and J are TRBV3-1 (or the pseudogene TRBV3-2) and TRBJ1-3; 8 bases agree with TRBD1. With 6 bases clipped from V and 5 bases from J, the junction kept 9 bases outside the gene matches. The germline CDR1 and CDR2 sequences are LGHDT and YNNKEL (reference sequence). CDR3 length: 15 residues. The CDR3 DNA reads TGTGCCAGCAGGCGGGGTTCAGGGGGCCGAAACACCATATATTTT. Translated: CASRRGSGGRNTIYF.

Note on this clone: Distinct nucleotide sequences in the sample also encode this CDR3. This chain links TRBV14 with TRBJ1-2, with no clear D. Trimming shortened V by 1 base and J by 4 bases, and 7 bases separated the two germline ends. Germline-derived CDR1 and CDR2 are SGHDN and FVKESK. This CDR3 spans 13 amino acids. CDR3 DNA: TGTGCCAGCAGCCAAGGCCAGGCCTATGGCTACACCTTC. Its translation is CASSQGQAYGYTF. The full variable domain, its missing parts supplied by reference TRBV14 and TRBJ1-2, is EAGVTQFPSHSVIEKGQTVTLRCDPISGHDNLYWYRRVMGKEIKFLLHFVKESKQDESGMPNNRFLAERTGGTYSTLKVQPAELEDSGVYFCASSQGQAYGYTFGSGTRLTVV.

The rearrangement joins TRBV28 to TRBJ1-5; the match to TRBD1 covers 7 bases. Looked up from germline, CDR1 is MDHEN and CDR2 is SYDVKM. Unmatched junction bases numbered 20, after V lost 6 bases and J lost 0 bases. The CDR3 totals 20 residues. The CDR3, as DNA: TGTGCCAGCAGGGGCCTGAGAGGGGGCGCCTCCCTATCTAGCAATCAGCCCCAGCATTTT. Residues: CASRGLRGGASLSSNQPQHF.

This chain connects TRBV18 to TRBJ1-2, with TRBD1 matching 10 bases. The CDR3 totals 18 residues. Germline V gene lookup returns CDR1 KGHSH and CDR2 LQKENI. J lost 4 bases, V lost 3 bases, and 14 bases had no gene match. The CDR3 DNA follows: TGTGCCAGCTCACCGATTCTTGGGGACAGGGGAAACGGCTATGGCTACACCTTC. Translating it yields CASSPILGDRGNGYGYTF.

This clone was seen more than once but under ten times. The chain has TRBV6-5 and TRBJ2-1; TRBD1 matches 7 bases. V lost 1 base and J lost 3; bases outside the gene matches: 6. This CDR3 is built from 16 residues. Germline V gene sequence: CDR1 MNHEY, CDR2 SVGAGI. In nucleotides, the CDR3 is TGTGCCAGCAGTTACTTTTCGGGACAGTTCTACAATGAGCAGTTCTTC. Its protein product is CASSYFSGQFYNEQFF.

The rearrangement uses TRBV18 and TRBJ2-3; TRBD2 agrees at 8 bases. V was clipped by 8 bases and J by 0 bases; unmatched bases: 10. From germline, CDR1 is KGHSH and CDR2 LQKENI. There are 16 residues in the CDR3. The CDR3 spells CASAGTSGSSTDTQYF. As DNA, the CDR3 is TGTGCCAGCGCAGGGACAAGCGGGAGTAGCACAGATACGCAGTATTTT.

V gene TRBV7-3 combines with J gene TRBJ1-2; D is undetermined. Germline V lookup: CDR1 SGHTA, CDR2 FQGTGA. This CDR3 spans 13 amino acids. Trimming stripped 2 bases from V and 3 bases from J, with 7 bases between. Written as DNA, the CDR3 is TGTGCCAGCAGCTTATCAGATTACTATGGCTACACCTTC. Protein product: CASSLSDYYGYTF.

V is TRBV7-9 and J is TRBJ1-2; D is uncertain. There are 13 residues in the CDR3. Trimming pared 4 bases from V and 13 bases from J, leaving 19 bases between. Germline V gene sequence: CDR1 SEHNR, CDR2 FQNEAQ (reference sequence). The CDR3 reads CASSYLGGIQVTF. The CDR3 DNA reads TGTGCCAGCAGCTACCTGGGAGGTATTCAGGTCACCTTC.

The rearrangement links TRBV10-1 to TRBJ1-2; D remains ambiguous. Trimming left V 2 bases short and J 2 bases short, with 6 bases between. Germline-derived CDR1 and CDR2 are WNHNN and SYGVQD (reference sequence). The CDR3 runs 13 residues. The CDR3 bases are TGCGCCAGCAGTGAGCATCAGAACTATGGCTACACCTTC. Translating gives CASSEHQNYGYTF.

This sequence joins TRBV6-5 and TRBJ1-1; 7 bases are a match to TRBD1. Germline CDR1 is MNHEY and CDR2 is SVGAGI. The CDR3 is made up of 11 amino acids. The trim removed 5 bases at V and 10 bases at J, leaving 4 bases unmatched. The CDR3: CASSRQGGAFF. The CDR3 DNA reads TGTGCCAGCAGTAGGCAGGGGGGAGCTTTCTTT.

The V gene is TRBV5-5, the J gene TRBJ2-2, with a weak D call TRBD2 (6 bases). V lost 4 bases and J lost 4, with 17 bases in between. Per the germline V gene, CDR1 is SGHKS and CDR2 is YYEKEE (reference sequence). There are 16 residues in the CDR3. The CDR3 DNA sequence: TGTGCCAGCAGCGCCGCTTGGGGAGGCATCACCGGGGAGCTGTTTTTT. It specifies CASSAAWGGITGELFF.

The chain couples TRBV18 to TRBJ1-1; weak D call: TRBD1 (5 bases). Germline values: CDR1 KGHSH, CDR2 LQKENI. This CDR3 has 17 amino acids. V was cut by 6 bases and J by 1 base, with 21 bases left in between. Written as DNA, the CDR3 is TGTGCCAGCTCCCCTCGGAGGGGTTTGTTGGGGAACACTGAAGCTTTCTTT. This codes for CASSPRRGLLGNTEAFF. Combining the CDR3 with reference TRBV18 and TRBJ1-1 gives the whole variable domain NAGVMQNPRHLVRRRGQEARLRCSPMKGHSHVYWYRQLPEEGLKFMVYLQKENIIDESGMPKERFSAEFPKEGPSILRIQQVVRGDSAAYFCASSPRRGLLGNTEAFFGQGTRLTVV.